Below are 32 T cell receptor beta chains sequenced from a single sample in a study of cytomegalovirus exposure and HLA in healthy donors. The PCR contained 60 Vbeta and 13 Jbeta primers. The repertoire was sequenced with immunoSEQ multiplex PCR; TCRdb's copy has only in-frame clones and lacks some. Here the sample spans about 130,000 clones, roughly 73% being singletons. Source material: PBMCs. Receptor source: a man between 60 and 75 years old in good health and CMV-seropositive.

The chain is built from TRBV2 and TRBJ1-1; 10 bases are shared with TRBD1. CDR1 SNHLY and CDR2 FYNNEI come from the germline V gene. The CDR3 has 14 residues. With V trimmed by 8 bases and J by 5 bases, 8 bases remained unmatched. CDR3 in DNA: TGTGCCAGCGTAGGGACAGGGGTGATGACTGAAGCTTTCTTT. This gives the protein CASVGTGVMTEAFF.

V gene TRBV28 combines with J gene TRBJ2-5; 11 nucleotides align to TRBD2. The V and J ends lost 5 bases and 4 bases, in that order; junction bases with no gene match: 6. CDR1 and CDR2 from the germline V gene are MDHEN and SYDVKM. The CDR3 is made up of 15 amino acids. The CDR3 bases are TGTGCCAGCAGTCCCCTAGCGGGGGGTTTAGAGACCCAGTACTTC. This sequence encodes CASSPLAGGLETQYF. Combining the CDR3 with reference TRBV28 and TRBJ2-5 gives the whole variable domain DVKVTQSSRYLVKRTGEKVFLECVQDMDHENMFWYRQDPGLGLRLIYFSYDVKMKEKGDIPEGYSVSREKKERFSLILESASTNQTSMYLCASSPLAGGLETQYFGPGTRLLVL.

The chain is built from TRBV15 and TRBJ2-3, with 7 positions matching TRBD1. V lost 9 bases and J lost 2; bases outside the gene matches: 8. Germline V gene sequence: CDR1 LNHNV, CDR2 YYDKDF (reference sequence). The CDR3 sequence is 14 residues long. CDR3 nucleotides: TGTGCCACAAAGGGACAGCCCTACACAGATACGCAGTATTTT. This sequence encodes CATKGQPYTDTQYF. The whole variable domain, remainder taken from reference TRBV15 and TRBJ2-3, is DAMVIQNPRYQVTQFGKPVTLSCSQTLNHNVMYWYQQKSSQAPKLLFHYYDKDFNNEADTPDNFQSRRPNTSFCFLDIRSPGLGDTAMYLCATKGQPYTDTQYFGPGTRLTVL.

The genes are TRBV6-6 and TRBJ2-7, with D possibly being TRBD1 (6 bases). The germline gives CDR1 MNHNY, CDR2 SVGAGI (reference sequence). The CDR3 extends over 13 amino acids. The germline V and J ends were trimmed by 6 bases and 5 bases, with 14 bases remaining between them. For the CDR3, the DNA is TGTGCCAGCAGCCCCCAGGGGCGGAACGAGCAGTACTTC. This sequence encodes CASSPQGRNEQYF.

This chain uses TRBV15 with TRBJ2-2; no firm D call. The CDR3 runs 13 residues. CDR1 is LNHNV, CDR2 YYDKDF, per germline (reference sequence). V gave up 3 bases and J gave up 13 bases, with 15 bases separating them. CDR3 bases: TGTGCCACCAGCAGGACTCGGTTTGGTGTGCTGTTTTTT. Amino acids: CATSRTRFGVLFF.

The CDR3 region has the DNA TGCGCCAGCAGCCAAACGAGGAACACTGAAGCTTTCTTT. Its translation: CASSQTRNTEAFF. The chain has TRBV4-1 and TRBJ1-1; D gene ambiguous. V gave up 2 bases and J gave up 1 base, with 5 bases separating them. The length of the CDR3 is 13 residues. The germline gives CDR1 MGHRA, CDR2 YSYEKL.

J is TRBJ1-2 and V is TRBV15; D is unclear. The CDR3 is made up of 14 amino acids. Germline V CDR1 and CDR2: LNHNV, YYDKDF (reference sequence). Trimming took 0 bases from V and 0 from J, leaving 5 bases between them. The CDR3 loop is CATSRDPTNYGYTF. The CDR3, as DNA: TGTGCCACCAGCAGAGACCCCACTAACTATGGCTACACCTTC.

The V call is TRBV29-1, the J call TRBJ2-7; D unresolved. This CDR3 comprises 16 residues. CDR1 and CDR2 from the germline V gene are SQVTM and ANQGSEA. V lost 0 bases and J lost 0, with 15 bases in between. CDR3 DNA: TGCAGCGTTGAAGACCTAACAGAGACGACCTCCTACGAGCAGTACTTC. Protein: CSVEDLTETTSYEQYF.

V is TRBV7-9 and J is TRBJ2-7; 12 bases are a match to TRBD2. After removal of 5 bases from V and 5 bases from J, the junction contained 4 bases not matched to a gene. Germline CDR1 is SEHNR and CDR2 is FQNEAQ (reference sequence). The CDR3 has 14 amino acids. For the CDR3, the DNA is TGTGCCAGCAGCCCGGCTAGCGGGGGGGACGAGCAGTACTTC. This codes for CASSPASGGDEQYF.

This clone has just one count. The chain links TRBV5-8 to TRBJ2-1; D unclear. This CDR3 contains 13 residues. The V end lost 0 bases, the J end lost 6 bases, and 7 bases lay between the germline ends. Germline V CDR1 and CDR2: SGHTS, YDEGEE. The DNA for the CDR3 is TGTGCCAGCAGCTTGGTAAACTCCAATGAGCAGTTCTTC. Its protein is CASSLVNSNEQFF.

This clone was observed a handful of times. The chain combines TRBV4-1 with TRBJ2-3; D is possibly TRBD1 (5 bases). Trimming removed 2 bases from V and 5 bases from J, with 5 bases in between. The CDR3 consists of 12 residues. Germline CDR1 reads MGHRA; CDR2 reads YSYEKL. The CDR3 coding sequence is TGCGCCAGCAGCCAAACAGGAGATACGCAGTATTTT. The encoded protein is CASSQTGDTQYF.

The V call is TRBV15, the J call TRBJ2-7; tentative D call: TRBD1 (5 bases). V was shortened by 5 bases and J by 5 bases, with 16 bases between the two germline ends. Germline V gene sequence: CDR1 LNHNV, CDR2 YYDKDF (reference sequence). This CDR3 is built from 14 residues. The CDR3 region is CATSRVVQEHEQYF. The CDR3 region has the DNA TGTGCCACCAGCCGGGTCGTACAGGAACACGAGCAGTACTTC.

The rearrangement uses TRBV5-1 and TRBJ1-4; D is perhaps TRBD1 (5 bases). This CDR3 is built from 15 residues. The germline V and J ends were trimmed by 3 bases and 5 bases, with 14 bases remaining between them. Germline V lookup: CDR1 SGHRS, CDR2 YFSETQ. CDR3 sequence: CASSSGVWGNEKLFF. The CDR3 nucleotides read TGCGCCAGCAGCTCGGGGGTATGGGGCAATGAAAAACTGTTTTTT.

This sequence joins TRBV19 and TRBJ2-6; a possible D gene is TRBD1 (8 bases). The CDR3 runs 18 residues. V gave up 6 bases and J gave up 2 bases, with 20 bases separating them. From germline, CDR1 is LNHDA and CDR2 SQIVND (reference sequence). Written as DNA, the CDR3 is TGTGCCAGTAGCCTTCACGGACAGGGACTAACTGGGGCCAACGTCCTGACTTTC. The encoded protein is CASSLHGQGLTGANVLTF.

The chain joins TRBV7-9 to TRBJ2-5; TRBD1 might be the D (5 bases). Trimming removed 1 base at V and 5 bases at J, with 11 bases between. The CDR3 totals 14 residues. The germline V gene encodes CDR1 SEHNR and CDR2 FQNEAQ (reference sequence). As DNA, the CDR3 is TGTGCCAGCAGCTTAGGGGTGCACAGGGAGACCCAGTACTTC. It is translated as CASSLGVHRETQYF.

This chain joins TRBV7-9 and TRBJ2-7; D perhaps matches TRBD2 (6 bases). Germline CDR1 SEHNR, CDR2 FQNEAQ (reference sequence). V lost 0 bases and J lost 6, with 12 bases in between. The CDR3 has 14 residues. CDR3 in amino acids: CASSLALGGAEQYF. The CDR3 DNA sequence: TGTGCCAGCAGCTTAGCGCTCGGAGGGGCCGAGCAGTACTTC.

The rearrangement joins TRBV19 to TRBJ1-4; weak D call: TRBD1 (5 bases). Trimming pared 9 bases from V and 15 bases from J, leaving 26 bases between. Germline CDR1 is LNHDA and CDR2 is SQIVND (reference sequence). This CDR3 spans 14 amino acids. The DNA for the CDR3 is TGTGCCAGCAATAAGAACGGACCCGGGGGGAATGTGTTTTTT. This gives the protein CASNKNGPGGNVFF.

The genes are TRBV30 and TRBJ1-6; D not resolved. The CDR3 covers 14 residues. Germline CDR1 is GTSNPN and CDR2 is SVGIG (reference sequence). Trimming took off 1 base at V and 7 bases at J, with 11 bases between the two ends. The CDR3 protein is CAWSALGSNSPLHF. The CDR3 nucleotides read TGTGCCTGGAGTGCCCTGGGCAGCAATTCACCCCTCCACTTT.

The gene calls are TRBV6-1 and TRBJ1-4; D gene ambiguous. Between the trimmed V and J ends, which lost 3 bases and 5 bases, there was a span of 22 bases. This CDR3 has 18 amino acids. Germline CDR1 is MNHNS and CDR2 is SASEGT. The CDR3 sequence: CASSDCPSLLVDNEKLFF. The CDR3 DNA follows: TGTGCCAGCAGTGACTGTCCAAGTCTCCTAGTCGACAATGAAAAACTGTTTTTT.

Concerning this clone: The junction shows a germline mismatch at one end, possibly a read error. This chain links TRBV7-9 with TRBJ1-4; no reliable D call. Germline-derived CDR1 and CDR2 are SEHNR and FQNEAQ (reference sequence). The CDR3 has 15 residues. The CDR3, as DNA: TGTTCCAGCAGCTTATTTGGGGAGGGTGTTGAAAAACTGTTTTTT. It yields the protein CSSSLFGEGVEKLFF.

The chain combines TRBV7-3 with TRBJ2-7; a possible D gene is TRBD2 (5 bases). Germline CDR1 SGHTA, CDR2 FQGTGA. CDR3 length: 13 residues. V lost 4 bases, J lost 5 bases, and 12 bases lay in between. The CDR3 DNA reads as TGTGCCAGCAGCTATGGTAGGCGGGACGAGCAGTACTTC. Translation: CASSYGRRDEQYF.

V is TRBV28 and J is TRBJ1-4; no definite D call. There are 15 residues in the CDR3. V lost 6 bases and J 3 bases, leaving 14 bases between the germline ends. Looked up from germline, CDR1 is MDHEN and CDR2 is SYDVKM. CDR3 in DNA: TGTGCCAGCAGCCCTCGAGGGAGGGCTAATGAAAAACTGTTTTTT. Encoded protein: CASSPRGRANEKLFF.

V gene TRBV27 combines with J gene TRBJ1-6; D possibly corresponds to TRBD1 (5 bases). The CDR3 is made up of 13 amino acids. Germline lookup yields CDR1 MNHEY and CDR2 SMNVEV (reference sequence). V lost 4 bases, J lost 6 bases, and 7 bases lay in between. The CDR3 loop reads CASSWGLNSPLHF. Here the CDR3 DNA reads TGTGCCAGCAGTTGGGGCCTTAATTCACCCCTCCACTTT.

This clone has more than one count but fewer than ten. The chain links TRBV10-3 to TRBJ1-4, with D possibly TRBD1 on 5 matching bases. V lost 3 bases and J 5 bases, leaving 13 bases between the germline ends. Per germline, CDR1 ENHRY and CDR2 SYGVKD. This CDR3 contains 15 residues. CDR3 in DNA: TGTGCCATCAGTGATACCCTTCAGGGAAATGAAAAACTGTTTTTT. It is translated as CAISDTLQGNEKLFF.

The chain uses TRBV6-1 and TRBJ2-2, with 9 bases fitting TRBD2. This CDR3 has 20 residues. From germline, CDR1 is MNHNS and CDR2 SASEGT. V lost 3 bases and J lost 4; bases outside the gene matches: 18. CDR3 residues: CASSEQRFGAGGRFTGELFF. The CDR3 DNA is TGTGCCAGCAGTGAGCAGAGGTTCGGGGCGGGGGGGCGTTTCACCGGGGAGCTGTTTTTT.

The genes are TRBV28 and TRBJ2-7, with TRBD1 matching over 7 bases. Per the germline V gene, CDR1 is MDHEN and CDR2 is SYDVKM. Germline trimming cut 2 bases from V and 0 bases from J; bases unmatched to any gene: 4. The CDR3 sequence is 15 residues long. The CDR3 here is CASSLRGPSSYEQYF. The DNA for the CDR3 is TGTGCCAGCAGTTTAAGGGGGCCGAGCTCCTACGAGCAGTACTTC. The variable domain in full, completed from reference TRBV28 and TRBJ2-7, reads DVKVTQSSRYLVKRTGEKVFLECVQDMDHENMFWYRQDPGLGLRLIYFSYDVKMKEKGDIPEGYSVSREKKERFSLILESASTNQTSMYLCASSLRGPSSYEQYFGPGTRLTVT.

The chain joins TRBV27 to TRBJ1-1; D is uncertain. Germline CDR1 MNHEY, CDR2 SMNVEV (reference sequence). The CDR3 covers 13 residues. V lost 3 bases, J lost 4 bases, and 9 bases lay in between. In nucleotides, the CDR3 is TGTGCCAGCAGTTTTTCAGCGAGCACTGAAGCTTTCTTT. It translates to CASSFSASTEAFF.

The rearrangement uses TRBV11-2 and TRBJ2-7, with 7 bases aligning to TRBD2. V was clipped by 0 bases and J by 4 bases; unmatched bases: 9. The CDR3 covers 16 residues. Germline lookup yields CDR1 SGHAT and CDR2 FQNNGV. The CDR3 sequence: CASSLDHLAAPYEQYF. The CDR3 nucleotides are TGTGCCAGCAGCTTAGATCACCTAGCGGCGCCTTACGAGCAGTACTTC. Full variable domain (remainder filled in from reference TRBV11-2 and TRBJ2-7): EAGVAQSPRYKIIEKRQSVAFWCNPISGHATLYWYQQILGQGPKLLIQFQNNGVVDDSQLPKDRFSAERLKGVDSTLKIQPAKLEDSAVYLCASSLDHLAAPYEQYFGPGTRLTVT.

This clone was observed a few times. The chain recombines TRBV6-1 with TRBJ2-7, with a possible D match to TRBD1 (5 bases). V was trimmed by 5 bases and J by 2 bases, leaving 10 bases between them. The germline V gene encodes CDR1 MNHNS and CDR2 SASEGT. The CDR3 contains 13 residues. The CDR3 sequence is CASSFSTAYEQYF. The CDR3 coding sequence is TGTGCCAGCAGTTTCTCGACAGCCTACGAGCAGTACTTC.

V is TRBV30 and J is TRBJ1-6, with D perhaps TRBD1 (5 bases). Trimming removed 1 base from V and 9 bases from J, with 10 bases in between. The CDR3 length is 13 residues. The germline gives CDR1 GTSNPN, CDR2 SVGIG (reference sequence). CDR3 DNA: TGTGCCTGGAGTGCCTCGGGGGGTTCACCCCTCCACTTT. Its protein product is CAWSASGGSPLHF. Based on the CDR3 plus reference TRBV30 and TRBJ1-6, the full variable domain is SQTIHQWPATLVQPVGSPLSLECTVEGTSNPNLYWYRQAAGRGLQLLFYSVGIGQISSEVPQNLSASRPQDRQFILSSKKLLLSDSGFYLCAWSASGGSPLHFGNGTRLTVT.

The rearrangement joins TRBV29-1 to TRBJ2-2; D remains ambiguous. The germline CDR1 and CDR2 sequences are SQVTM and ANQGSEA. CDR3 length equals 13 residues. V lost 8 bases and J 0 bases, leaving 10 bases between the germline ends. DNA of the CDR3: TGCAGCTGGAGTAGTTCGAACACCGGGGAGCTGTTTTTT. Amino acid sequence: CSWSSSNTGELFF.

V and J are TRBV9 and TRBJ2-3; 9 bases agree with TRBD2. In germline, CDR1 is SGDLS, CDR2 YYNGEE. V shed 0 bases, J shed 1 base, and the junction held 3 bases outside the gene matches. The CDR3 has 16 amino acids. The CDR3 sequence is CASSVGRTSGTDTQYF. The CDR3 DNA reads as TGTGCCAGCAGCGTAGGGCGGACTAGCGGCACAGATACGCAGTATTTT. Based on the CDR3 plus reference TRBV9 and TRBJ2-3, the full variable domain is DSGVTQTPKHLITATGQRVTLRCSPRSGDLSVYWYQQSLDQGLQFLIQYYNGEERAKGNILERFSAQQFPDLHSELNLSSLELGDSALYFCASSVGRTSGTDTQYFGPGTRLTVL.